This T cell receptor (beta chain) was sequenced in a study of siplizumab effects on memory and regulatory T cells. The CDR3 totals 13 residues. The ends were cut back, 4 bases at V and 4 bases at J, with 10 bases in the middle. Looked up from germline, CDR1 is SGHNT and CDR2 is YYREEE (reference sequence). Libraries were prepared by immunoSEQ multiplex PCR; TCRdb keeps only in-frame clonotypes and omits some of them. The sample lists approximately 100,000 clones, about 91% occurring once. The chain links TRBV5-4 to TRBJ2-3; tentatively, D is TRBD1 (5 bases). What was sequenced was Tregs sorted from blood. The sequence was obtained from a human donor in good health. CDR3: CASSPDRADTQYF. CDR3 bases: TGTGCCAGCAGCCCTGACAGAGCAGATACGCAGTATTTT.